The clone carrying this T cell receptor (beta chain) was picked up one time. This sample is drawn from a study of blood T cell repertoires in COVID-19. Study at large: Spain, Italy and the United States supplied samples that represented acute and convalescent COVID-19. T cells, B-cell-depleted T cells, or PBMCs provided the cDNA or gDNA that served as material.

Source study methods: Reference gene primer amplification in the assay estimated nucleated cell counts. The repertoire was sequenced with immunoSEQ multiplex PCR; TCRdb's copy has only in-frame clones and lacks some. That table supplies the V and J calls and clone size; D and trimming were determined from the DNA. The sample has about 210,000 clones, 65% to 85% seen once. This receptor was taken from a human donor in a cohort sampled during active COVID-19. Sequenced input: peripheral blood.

The CDR3 reads CASRRGQETQYF. The CDR3 DNA reads TGTGCCAGTCGACGCGGTCAAGAGACCCAGTACTTC. The chain is built from TRBV2 and TRBJ2-5, with D unresolved. The CDR3 length is 12 residues. Trimming stripped 9 bases from V and 2 bases from J, with 10 bases between. Germline assignment: CDR1 SNHLY and CDR2 FYNNEI.